These 3 T cell receptor beta chains originate from one sample sequenced in a study of gammadelta T cells during hepatitis C antiviral therapy. Using about 23-30 PCR cycles, TRG and TRD CDR3 amplicons were generated. Sorted cells provided mRNA, which was converted into cDNA. From the reads, TCRdb called clonotypes with MiXCR, one entry per CDR3 protein. The sample includes a few distinct CDR3 sequences. The material sequenced was gamma-delta T cells from peripheral blood. The origin of the receptors is a human donor with chronic hepatitis C virus infection, or a healthy control (not recorded which). This table probably holds off-target reads from a library built for another chain.

This clonotype was seen more than once but under ten times. The rearrangement links TRBV6-1 to TRBJ2-7, with a possible D match to TRBD2 (6 bases). V was pared by 3 bases and J by 10 bases, with 19 bases between. CDR1 and CDR2 from the germline V gene are MNHNS and SASEGT. There are 14 residues in the CDR3. The CDR3 sequence is CASSDGGSSYEQYF. CDR3 nucleotides: TGTGCCAGCAGTGATGGGGGGAGCTCCTATGAACAGTACTTC.

The rearrangement links TRBV6-2 or TRBV6-3 to TRBJ2-1; 8 positions match TRBD1. Looked up from germline, CDR1 is MNHEY and CDR2 is SVGEGT. This CDR3 contains 17 residues. The V and J ends lost 7 bases and 4 bases, in that order; junction bases with no gene match: 15. The CDR3 nucleotides read TGTGCCAGCACCAATCGAGGACAGGGAAGGCGTTACAATGAGCAGTTCTTC. This translates into CASTNRGQGRRYNEQFF.

The gene calls are TRBV30 and TRBJ2-7; D is possibly TRBD2 (7 bases). Germline V CDR1 and CDR2: GTSNPN, SVGIG (reference sequence). Trimming left V 2 bases short and J 10 bases short, with 15 bases between. The CDR3 totals 12 residues. The CDR3 is CAWSLGGAEQYF. The CDR3 DNA reads as TGTGCCTGGAGTCTGGGGGGGGCTGAACAGTACTTC.